Below, one T cell receptor beta chain is given with its context. Its antigen is undetermined. The data were obtained in a study of shared clonotypes between healthy human individuals. In the naive CD8 group, cells lacked CD45RO and were positively selected for CCR7, so terminally differentiated effector memory CD45RA+ cells were left out. Donors included only healthy HIV-negative adults lacking recent acute infections or vaccinations. There were only Caucasian adults among the donors, and all lived in Nashville, Tennessee. The CDR3 sequence is 14 residues long. Germline values: CDR1 MNHEY, CDR2 SVGAGI. J gave up 3 bases and V 6 bases, and 5 bases lay outside the gene matches. Some clones are missing from TCRdb's copy, which holds only in-frame ones; the method was immunoSEQ multiplex PCR. Of around 1.9 million clones listed, 80% to 95% are singletons. Study results and caveats: Compared with clonotypes that all four donors shared, non-shared clonotypes had lower generation probabilities. Across subsets, estimated richness was generally greater for naive than for memory populations.

Material: naive CD8+ T cells from PBMCs. The chain carries TRBV6-5 and TRBJ1-1; 9 bases fit TRBD1. This TCR was sampled from a man between 18 and 29 years old in good health. Some clones in this sample may be carry-over from other donors' samples. CDR3 region: CASRGQGGYTEAFF. The DNA of the CDR3 is TGTGCCAGCAGGGGACAGGGAGGGTACACTGAAGCTTTCTTT.